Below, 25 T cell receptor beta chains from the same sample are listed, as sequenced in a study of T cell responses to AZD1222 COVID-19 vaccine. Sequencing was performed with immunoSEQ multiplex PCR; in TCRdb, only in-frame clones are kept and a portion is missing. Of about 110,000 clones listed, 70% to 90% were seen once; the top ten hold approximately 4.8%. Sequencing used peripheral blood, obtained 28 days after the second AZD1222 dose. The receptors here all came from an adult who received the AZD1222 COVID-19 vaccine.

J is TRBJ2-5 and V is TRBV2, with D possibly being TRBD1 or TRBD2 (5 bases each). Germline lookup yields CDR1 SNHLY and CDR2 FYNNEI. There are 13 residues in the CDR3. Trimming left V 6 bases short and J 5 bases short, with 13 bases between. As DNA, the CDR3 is TGTGCCAGCAGCGGGACCTACGGGGAGACCCAGTACTTC. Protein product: CASSGTYGETQYF.

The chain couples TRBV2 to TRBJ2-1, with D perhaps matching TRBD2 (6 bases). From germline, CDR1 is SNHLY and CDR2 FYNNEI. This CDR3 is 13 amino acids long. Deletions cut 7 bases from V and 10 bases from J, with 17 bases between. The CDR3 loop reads CASTVGDSDEQFF. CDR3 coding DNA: TGTGCCAGCACGGTAGGGGACTCCGACGAGCAGTTCTTC.

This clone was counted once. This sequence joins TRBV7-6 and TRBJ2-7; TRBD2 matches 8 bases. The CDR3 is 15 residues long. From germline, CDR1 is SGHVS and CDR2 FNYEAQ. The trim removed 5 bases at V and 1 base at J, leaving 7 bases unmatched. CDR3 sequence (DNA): TGTGCCAGCAGCGCCCTCCCGGGGGGGTCCTACGAGCAGTACTTC. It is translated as CASSALPGGSYEQYF. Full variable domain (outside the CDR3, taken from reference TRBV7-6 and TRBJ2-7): GAGVSQSPRYKVTKRGQDVALRCDPISGHVSLYWYRQALGQGPEFLTYFNYEAQQDKSGLPNDRFSAERPEGSISTLTIQRTEQRDSAMYRCASSALPGGSYEQYFGPGTRLTVT.

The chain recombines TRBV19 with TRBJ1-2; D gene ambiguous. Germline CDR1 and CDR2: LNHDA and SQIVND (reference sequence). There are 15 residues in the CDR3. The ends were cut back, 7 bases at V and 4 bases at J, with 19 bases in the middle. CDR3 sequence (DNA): TGTGCCAGTAAACCAATTCCGGACGTAGGCTATGGCTACACCTTC. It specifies CASKPIPDVGYGYTF.

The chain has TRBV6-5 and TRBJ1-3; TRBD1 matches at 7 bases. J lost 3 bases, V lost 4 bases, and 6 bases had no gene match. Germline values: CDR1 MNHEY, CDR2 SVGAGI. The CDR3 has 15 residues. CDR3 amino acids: CASSSKTGFGNTIYF. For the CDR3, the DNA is TGTGCCAGCAGTTCCAAGACAGGGTTTGGAAACACCATATATTTT.

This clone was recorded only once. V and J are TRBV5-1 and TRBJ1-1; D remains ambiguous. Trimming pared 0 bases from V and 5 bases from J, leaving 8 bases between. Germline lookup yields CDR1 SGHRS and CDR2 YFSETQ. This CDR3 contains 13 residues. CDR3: CASSLAPQTEAFF. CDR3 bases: TGCGCCAGCAGCTTGGCCCCGCAAACTGAAGCTTTCTTT.

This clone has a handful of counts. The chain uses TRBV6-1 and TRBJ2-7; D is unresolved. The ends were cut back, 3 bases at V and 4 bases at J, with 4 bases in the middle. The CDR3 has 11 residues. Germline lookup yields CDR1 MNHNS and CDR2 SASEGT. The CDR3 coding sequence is TGTGCCAGCAGTGACCAGTACGAGCAGTACTTC. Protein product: CASSDQYEQYF.

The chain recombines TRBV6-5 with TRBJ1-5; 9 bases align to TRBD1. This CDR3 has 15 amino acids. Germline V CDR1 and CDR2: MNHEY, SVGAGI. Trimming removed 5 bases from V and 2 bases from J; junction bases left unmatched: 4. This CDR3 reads CASSNTGGGNQPQHF. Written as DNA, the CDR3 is TGTGCCAGCAGTAATACAGGGGGCGGCAATCAGCCCCAGCATTTT.

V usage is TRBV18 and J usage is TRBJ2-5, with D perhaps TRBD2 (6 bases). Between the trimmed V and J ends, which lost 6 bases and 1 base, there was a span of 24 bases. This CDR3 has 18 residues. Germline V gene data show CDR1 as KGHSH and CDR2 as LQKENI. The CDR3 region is CASSRYTRAAGLQETQYF. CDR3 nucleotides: TGTGCCAGCTCTCGATATACTCGGGCAGCGGGCCTCCAAGAGACCCAGTACTTC.

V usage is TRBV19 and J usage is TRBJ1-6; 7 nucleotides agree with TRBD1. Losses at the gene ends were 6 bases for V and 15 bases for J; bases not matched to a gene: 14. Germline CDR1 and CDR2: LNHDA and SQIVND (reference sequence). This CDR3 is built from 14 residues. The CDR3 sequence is CASSEAGGDSGLHF. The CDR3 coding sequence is TGTGCCAGTAGCGAGGCAGGGGGTGATTCGGGCCTCCACTTT.

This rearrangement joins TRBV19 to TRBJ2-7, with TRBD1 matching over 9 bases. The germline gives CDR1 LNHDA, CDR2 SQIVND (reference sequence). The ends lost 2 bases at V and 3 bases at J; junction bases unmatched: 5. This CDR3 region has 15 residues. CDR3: CASSIFGTGSYEQYF. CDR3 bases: TGTGCCAGTAGTATATTTGGGACAGGGAGCTACGAGCAGTACTTC.

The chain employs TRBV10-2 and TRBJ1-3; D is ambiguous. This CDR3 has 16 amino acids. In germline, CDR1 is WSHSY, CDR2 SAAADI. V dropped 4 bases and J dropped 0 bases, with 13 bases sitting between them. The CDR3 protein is CASSVGPASSGNTIYF. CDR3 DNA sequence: TGCGCCAGCAGTGTCGGTCCAGCGAGCTCTGGAAACACCATATATTTT.

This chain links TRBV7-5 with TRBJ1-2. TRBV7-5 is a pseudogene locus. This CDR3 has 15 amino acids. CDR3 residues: CVRSHPRGIPLGYTF. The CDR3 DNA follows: TGTGTCAGAAGTCATCCCCGGGGGATCCCTTTAGGCTACACCTTC.

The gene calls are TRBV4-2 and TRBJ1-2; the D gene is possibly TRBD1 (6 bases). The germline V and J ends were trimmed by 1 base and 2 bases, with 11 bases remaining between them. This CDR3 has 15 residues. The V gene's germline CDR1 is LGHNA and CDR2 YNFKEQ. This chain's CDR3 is CASSQGQESNYGYTF. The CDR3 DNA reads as TGTGCCAGCAGCCAAGGACAGGAATCAAACTATGGCTACACCTTC.

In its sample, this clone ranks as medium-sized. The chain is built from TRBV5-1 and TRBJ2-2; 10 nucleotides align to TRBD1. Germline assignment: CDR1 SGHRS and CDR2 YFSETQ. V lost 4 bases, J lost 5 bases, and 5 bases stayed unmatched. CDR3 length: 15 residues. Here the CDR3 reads CASSPGTGVTGELFF. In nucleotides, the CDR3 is TGCGCCAGCAGCCCCGGGACAGGGGTAACCGGGGAGCTGTTTTTT.

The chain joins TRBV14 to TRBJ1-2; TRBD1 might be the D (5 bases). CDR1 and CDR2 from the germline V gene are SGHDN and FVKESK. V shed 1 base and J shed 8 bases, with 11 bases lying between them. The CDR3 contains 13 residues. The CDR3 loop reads CASSQGTGWGYTF. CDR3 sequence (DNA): TGTGCCAGCAGCCAAGGTACAGGCTGGGGCTACACCTTC.

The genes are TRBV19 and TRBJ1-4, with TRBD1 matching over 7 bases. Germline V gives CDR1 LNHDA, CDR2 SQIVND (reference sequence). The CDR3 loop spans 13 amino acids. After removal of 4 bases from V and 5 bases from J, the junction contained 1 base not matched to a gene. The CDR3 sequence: CASSTQGNEKLFF. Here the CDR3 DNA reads TGTGCCAGTAGTACACAGGGGAATGAAAAACTGTTTTTT. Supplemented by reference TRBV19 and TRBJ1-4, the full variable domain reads DGGITQSPKYLFRKEGQNVTLSCEQNLNHDAMYWYRQDPGQGLRLIYYSQIVNDFQKGDIAEGYSVSREKKESFPLTVTSAQKNPTAFYLCASSTQGNEKLFFGSGTQLSVL.

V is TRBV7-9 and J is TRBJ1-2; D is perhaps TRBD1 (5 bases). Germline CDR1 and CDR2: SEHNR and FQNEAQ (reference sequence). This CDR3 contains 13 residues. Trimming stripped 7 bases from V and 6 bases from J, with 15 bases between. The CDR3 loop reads CASTPGTWDGYTF. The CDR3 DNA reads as TGTGCCAGCACCCCTGGGACCTGGGATGGCTACACCTTC.

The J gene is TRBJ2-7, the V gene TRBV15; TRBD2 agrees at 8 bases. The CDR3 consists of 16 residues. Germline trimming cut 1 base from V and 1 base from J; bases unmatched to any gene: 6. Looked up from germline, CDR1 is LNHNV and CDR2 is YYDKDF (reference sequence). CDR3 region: CATSRASRGASYEQYF. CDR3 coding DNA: TGTGCCACCAGCAGAGCCTCGCGGGGGGCTTCCTACGAGCAGTACTTC.

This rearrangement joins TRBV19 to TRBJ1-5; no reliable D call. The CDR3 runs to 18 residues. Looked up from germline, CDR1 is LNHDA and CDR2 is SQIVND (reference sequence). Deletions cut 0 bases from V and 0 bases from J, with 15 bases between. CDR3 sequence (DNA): TGTGCCAGTAGTATAGATCTGGGAACCTTTTATAGCAATCAGCCCCAGCATTTT. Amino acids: CASSIDLGTFYSNQPQHF.

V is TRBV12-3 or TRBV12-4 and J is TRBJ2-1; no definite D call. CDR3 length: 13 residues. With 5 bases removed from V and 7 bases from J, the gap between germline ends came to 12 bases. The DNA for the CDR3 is TGTGCCAGCAGTCCGGCATTGGGTAATGAGCAGTTCTTC. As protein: CASSPALGNEQFF.

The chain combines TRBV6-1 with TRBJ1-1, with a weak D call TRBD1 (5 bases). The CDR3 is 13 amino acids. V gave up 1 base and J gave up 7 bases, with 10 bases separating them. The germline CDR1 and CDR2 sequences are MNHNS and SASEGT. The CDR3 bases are TGTGCCAGCAGTGAAGGTGGGGCCTATGAAGCTTTCTTT. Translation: CASSEGGAYEAFF.

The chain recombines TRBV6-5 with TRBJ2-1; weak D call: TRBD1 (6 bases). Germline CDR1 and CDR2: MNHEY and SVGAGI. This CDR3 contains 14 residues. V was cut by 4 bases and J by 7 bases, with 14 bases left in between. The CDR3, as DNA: TGTGCCAGCAGTTCCCCCGACAGGAGGAATGAGCAGTTCTTC. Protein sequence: CASSSPDRRNEQFF.

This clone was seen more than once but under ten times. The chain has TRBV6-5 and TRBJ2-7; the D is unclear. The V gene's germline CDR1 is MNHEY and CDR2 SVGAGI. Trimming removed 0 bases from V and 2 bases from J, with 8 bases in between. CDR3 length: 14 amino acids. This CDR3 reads CASSYSRPAYEQYF. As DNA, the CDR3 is TGTGCCAGCAGTTACTCCAGGCCTGCCTACGAGCAGTACTTC.

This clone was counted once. CDR3 in amino acids: CASSQAGLRADTEAFF. The CDR3, as DNA: TGCGCCAGCAGCCAAGCGGGACTCCGGGCGGACACTGAAGCTTTCTTT. J is TRBJ1-1 and V is TRBV4-1; D may be TRBD1 (5 bases). V dropped 1 base and J dropped 3 bases, with 15 bases sitting between them. The V gene's germline CDR1 is MGHRA and CDR2 YSYEKL. The CDR3 is 16 amino acids.